The 21 T cell receptor beta chains listed next were all sequenced from one sample in a study of siplizumab effects on memory and regulatory T cells. The data were produced by immunoSEQ multiplex PCR, yet TCRdb's version contains in-frame clones alone and is incomplete. The profile covers over 55,000 clones, with around 78% appearing a single time and more than 3.5% taken by the ten largest. The source material was memory CD4+ T cells sorted from blood. Receptors originate from a human donor in good health.

V usage is TRBV29-1 and J usage is TRBJ1-2, with TRBD1 as a possible D gene (5 bases). This CDR3 is 13 amino acids long. Germline assignment: CDR1 SQVTM and CDR2 ANQGSEA. Trimming cost V 7 bases and J 0 bases, with 12 bases left between them. CDR3 nucleotide sequence: TGCAGCGCCGGACACCAAGCTAACTATGGCTACACCTTC. Translation gives CSAGHQANYGYTF.

The V gene is TRBV28, the J gene TRBJ2-1, with TRBD2 as a possible D gene (6 bases). CDR1 and CDR2 from the germline V gene are MDHEN and SYDVKM. The V gene lost 8 bases and the J gene lost 9 bases, with 20 bases spanning the gap. This CDR3 comprises 14 residues. CDR3 nucleotides: TGTGCCAGCTGCCGGCCCGGGGGAGTATGTGAGCAGTTCTTC. This codes for CASCRPGGVCEQFF. The complete variable domain, with remaining parts taken from reference TRBV28 and TRBJ2-1, reads DVKVTQSSRYLVKRTGEKVFLECVQDMDHENMFWYRQDPGLGLRLIYFSYDVKMKEKGDIPEGYSVSREKKERFSLILESASTNQTSMYLCASCRPGGVCEQFFGPGTRLTVL.

This chain connects TRBV7-9 to TRBJ2-1, with TRBD2 identical over 13 bases. The J segment lost 4 bases and the V segment lost 7 bases, leaving 7 bases of the junction unmatched. The CDR3 runs to 16 residues. Germline assignment: CDR1 SEHNR and CDR2 FQNEAQ (reference sequence). CDR3: CASNGLAGVQYNEQFF. The CDR3 DNA sequence: TGTGCCAGCAACGGACTAGCGGGGGTCCAGTACAATGAGCAGTTCTTC.

V gene TRBV9 combines with J gene TRBJ2-1; 9 nucleotides agree with TRBD2. This CDR3 has 15 amino acids. The ends lost 3 bases at V and 2 bases at J; junction bases unmatched: 3. Germline V lookup: CDR1 SGDLS, CDR2 YYNGEE. The CDR3 region is CASSGGTSTYNEQFF. CDR3 coding DNA: TGTGCCAGCAGCGGCGGGACTAGCACCTACAATGAGCAGTTCTTC. Drawing the rest from reference TRBV9 and TRBJ2-1, the complete variable domain is DSGVTQTPKHLITATGQRVTLRCSPRSGDLSVYWYQQSLDQGLQFLIQYYNGEERAKGNILERFSAQQFPDLHSELNLSSLELGDSALYFCASSGGTSTYNEQFFGPGTRLTVL.

This chain connects TRBV6-6 to TRBJ1-1; TRBD1 is a possible D gene (6 bases). CDR1 and CDR2 (germline): MNHNY, SVGAGI (reference sequence). V lost 6 bases, J lost 10 bases, and 18 bases lay in between. The CDR3 is 13 amino acids. For the CDR3, the DNA is TGTGCCAGCAGCGGCAGGGGAGATTCGGGAGCTTTCTTT. Translated, it gives CASSGRGDSGAFF.

The CDR3 here is CANLDGTDTQYF. As DNA, the CDR3 is TGTGCCAACCTGGACGGCACAGATACGCAGTATTTT. This chain links TRBV2 with TRBJ2-3; unclear D gene. The CDR3 has 12 residues. The V end lost 10 bases, the J end lost 1 base, and 9 bases lay between the germline ends. Germline values: CDR1 SNHLY, CDR2 FYNNEI.

This chain connects TRBV19 to TRBJ1-1; possible D gene TRBD1, 5 bases. V lost 4 bases and J 2 bases, leaving 11 bases between the germline ends. The CDR3 is made up of 14 amino acids. Looked up from germline, CDR1 is LNHDA and CDR2 is SQIVND (reference sequence). CDR3 bases: TGTGCCAGTAGTACGGGACGGTATAACACTGAAGCTTTCTTT. Protein product: CASSTGRYNTEAFF.

V usage is TRBV18 and J usage is TRBJ2-5, with TRBD1 matching 7 bases. The CDR3 is 14 residues long. Looked up from germline, CDR1 is KGHSH and CDR2 is LQKENI. V lost 3 bases, J lost 4 bases, and 5 bases stayed unmatched. The CDR3 region has the DNA TGTGCCAGCTCACCCTCGGACAGGAGAGAGACCCAGTACTTC. This codes for CASSPSDRRETQYF.

The genes are TRBV28 and TRBJ2-3, with 9 bases fitting TRBD2. The germline CDR1 and CDR2 sequences are MDHEN and SYDVKM. V lost 6 bases to trimming and J lost 2 bases; unmatched junction nucleotides: 21. The CDR3 is 20 amino acids. CDR3 nucleotide sequence: TGTGCCAGCAGCCAAGTTAGCGGGGGTATAATCCGATCTTCCACAGATACGCAGTATTTT. This translates into CASSQVSGGIIRSSTDTQYF.

This clone was picked up one time. CDR3 coding DNA: TGTGCCAGCAGCTTGAGGAACTGGGGCGGGGAGCTGTTTTTT. Translated, it gives CASSLRNWGGELFF. The gene calls are TRBV7-8 and TRBJ2-2; D unresolved. V lost 3 bases and J 7 bases, leaving 12 bases between the germline ends. CDR3 length equals 14 residues. Germline lookup yields CDR1 SGHVS and CDR2 FQNEAQ.

The chain couples TRBV12-5 to TRBJ2-7, with D tentatively TRBD1 (6 bases). Germline CDR1 reads LGHNT; CDR2 reads FRNRAP. Trimming removed 3 bases at V and 5 bases at J, with 17 bases between. CDR3 length: 15 amino acids. The CDR3 sequence is CASGLSSDRPHEQYF. As DNA, the CDR3 is TGTGCTAGTGGTTTAAGTAGCGACAGGCCCCACGAGCAGTACTTC.

The genes are TRBV7-9 and TRBJ2-1, with D hard to call. The CDR3 is 15 amino acids. V was clipped by 2 bases and J by 6 bases, with 14 bases between them. In germline, CDR1 is SEHNR, CDR2 FQNEAQ (reference sequence). The chain's CDR3 is CASSLRVGSFNEQFF. The CDR3, as DNA: TGTGCCAGCAGCTTACGGGTAGGCTCTTTCAATGAGCAGTTCTTC.

This clone was detected only once. This rearrangement joins TRBV27 to TRBJ2-6; TRBD2 might be the D (7 bases). The CDR3 extends over 16 amino acids. From germline, CDR1 is MNHEY and CDR2 SMNVEV (reference sequence). V was pared by 3 bases and J by 9 bases, with 18 bases between. In nucleotides, the CDR3 is TGTGCCAGCAGTTTTCAGGGGAGGGGCAAACTCAACGTCCTGACTTTC. It specifies CASSFQGRGKLNVLTF.

The chain recombines TRBV5-5 with TRBJ1-2; D perhaps matches TRBD1 (5 bases). Trimming pared 5 bases from V and 8 bases from J, leaving 16 bases between. Germline CDR1 reads SGHKS; CDR2 reads YYEKEE (reference sequence). CDR3 size: 13 residues. The CDR3 reads CASSSGTASGYTF. The CDR3 DNA is TGTGCCAGCAGTTCCGGGACGGCTAGCGGCTACACCTTC.

The chain is built from TRBV11-2 and TRBJ2-7; D is ambiguous. The ends were cut back, 3 bases at V and 4 bases at J, with 7 bases in the middle. This CDR3 is 12 amino acids long. The V gene's germline CDR1 is SGHAT and CDR2 FQNNGV. CDR3 DNA: TGTGCCAGCAGCTTGGGGTATTACGAGCAGTACTTC. Translating it yields CASSLGYYEQYF.

In the case of this clone: Other DNA sequences in this specimen translate into the identical CDR3. The J gene is TRBJ2-5, the V gene TRBV5-1; 15 positions match TRBD2. There are 16 residues in the CDR3. J lost 5 bases, V lost 4 bases, and 6 bases had no gene match. Germline values: CDR1 SGHRS, CDR2 YFSETQ. CDR3 region: CASSGGLAGGWETQYF. The CDR3 DNA is TGCGCCAGCAGCGGCGGACTAGCGGGGGGGTGGGAGACCCAGTACTTC.

In its sample, this clone was seen once. The genes are TRBV7-9 and TRBJ1-3; D gene ambiguous. The CDR3 extends over 15 amino acids. The germline CDR1 and CDR2 sequences are SEHNR and FQNEAQ (reference sequence). Trimming cost V 5 bases and J 4 bases, with 15 bases left between them. The CDR3 reads CASSPPPRLGNTIYF. The CDR3 DNA is TGTGCCAGCAGCCCCCCACCCAGGTTGGGAAACACCATATATTTT.

The gene calls are TRBV5-4 and TRBJ2-7; D not certain. The CDR3 spans 13 residues. Trimming removed 0 bases from V and 2 bases from J, with 6 bases in between. CDR1 and CDR2 (germline): SGHNT, YYREEE (reference sequence). The CDR3 DNA sequence: TGTGCCAGCAGCTTGGCCGGAACCTACGAGCAGTACTTC. This codes for CASSLAGTYEQYF.

For this clone: At one end the junction does not follow the germline gene, possibly because of a read error. The CDR3 sequence is CASSEEVVSRPYGYTF. DNA of the CDR3: TGCGCCAGCAGCGAAGAGGTGGTCTCACGGCCCTATGGCTACACCTTC. This rearrangement joins TRBV4-1 to TRBJ1-2; the D is unclear. Germline V gene lookup returns CDR1 MGHRA and CDR2 YSYEKL. This CDR3 is 16 amino acids long.

The chain couples TRBV6-6 to TRBJ1-2; the D is unclear. Per germline, CDR1 MNHNY and CDR2 SVGAGI (reference sequence). The V end was cut by 10 bases, the J end by 8 bases, with 20 bases between. The CDR3 covers 13 residues. The CDR3 DNA follows: TGTGCCACCGCGGCCCCGGCTAGAGGGGGCTACACCTTC. The encoded protein is CATAAPARGGYTF.

This chain links TRBV29-1 with TRBJ2-5; 7 bases align to TRBD1. The germline V gene has CDR1 SQVTM and CDR2 ANQGSEA. V lost 1 base to trimming and J lost 4 bases; unmatched junction nucleotides: 3. This CDR3 has 13 amino acids. CDR3 protein: CSVEGNRGETQYF. In DNA form, the CDR3 reads TGCAGCGTTGAAGGAAACAGGGGAGAGACCCAGTACTTC.